This note documents a single T cell receptor (beta chain) sequence. Its antigen is unidentified. Libraries were prepared by immunoSEQ multiplex PCR; TCRdb keeps only in-frame clonotypes and omits some of them. The sample lists about 48,000 clones, approximately 86% occurring once. The sample belongs to a study of OX40 agonist ivuxolimab in advanced cancers. Points from the study as a whole: The average count of expanded clones was higher among CD8+ T cells than among CD4+. The CD4+ and CD8+ T cells in the blood had expanded clonally by week 6 at 0.1 to 3.0 mg/kg. Several nonresponders also turned out to have low normalized T-cell clonal expansion.

V was trimmed by 7 bases and J by 6 bases, leaving 16 bases between them. The CDR3 sequence is 13 residues long. The germline V gene encodes CDR1 GTSNPN and CDR2 SVGIG (reference sequence). The TCR sequence derives from an adult with an advanced solid tumor such as melanoma, head and neck, liver or kidney cancer. Here the sequenced sample was CD4+ or CD8+ T cells sorted from blood, taken in a trial of the OX40 agonist ivuxolimab. The chain joins TRBV30 to TRBJ1-5; D perhaps matches TRBD1 (5 bases). CDR3 sequence reads: CAFGQGKGQPQHF. CDR3 bases: TGTGCCTTCGGCCAGGGTAAAGGTCAGCCCCAGCATTTT. The variable domain in full, with the rest retrieved from reference TRBV30 and TRBJ1-5, is SQTIHQWPATLVQPVGSPLSLECTVEGTSNPNLYWYRQAAGRGLQLLFYSVGIGQISSEVPQNLSASRPQDRQFILSSKKLLLSDSGFYLCAFGQGKGQPQHFGDGTRLSIL.